This T cell receptor beta chain was recovered during a study of PD-1 blockade in classical Hodgkin lymphoma. Points from the study as a whole: It was reported that newly diagnosed patients had less baseline TCR diversity than healthy donors. Those starting nivolumab under 1 year post-ASCT were excluded.

On this clone itself: The antigen is unknown.

Each of the patients experienced relapse following autologous stem cell transplantation, and their brentuximab vedotin exposure differed. CDR3 length equals 18 residues. V lost 9 bases and J lost 4, with 27 bases in between. Per germline, CDR1 MRHNA and CDR2 SNTAGT. Repertoires were generated with immunoSEQ multiplex PCR, while TCRdb's copy carries only in-frame clones and drops some. The profile shows about 17,000 clones, around 72% of them singletons. The sequences come from peripheral blood mononuclear cells (PBMCs), collected at baseline. This sequence joins TRBV6-4 and TRBJ2-2, with D possibly matching TRBD2 (5 bases). The receptor was isolated from a human donor with classical Hodgkin lymphoma. The CDR3 nucleotides read TGTGCCAGAACAACCTTGGGGTGTTGCGGGCCGGGCACCGGGGAGCTGTTTTTT. Its translation is CARTTLGCCGPGTGELFF.